Shown below are 11 T cell receptor beta chains from a single sample sequenced in a study of blood T cell repertoires in COVID-19. Libraries were prepared by immunoSEQ multiplex PCR; TCRdb keeps only in-frame clonotypes and omits some of them. The sample consists of 150,000 to 200,000 clones, 79% of them appearing once. The sample taken for sequencing was peripheral blood. The source is a woman aged 55 to 70 with COVID-19, enrolled during active disease.

The chain has TRBV5-6 and TRBJ2-7; 10 positions match TRBD1. The CDR3 loop spans 14 amino acids. The germline V gene encodes CDR1 SGHDT and CDR2 YYEEEE. Trimming cost V 5 bases and J 0 bases; bases outside gene matches: 2. CDR3 sequence: CASRGTGASYEQYF. The CDR3 coding sequence is TGTGCCAGCAGGGGGACAGGGGCCTCCTACGAGCAGTACTTC.

The gene calls are TRBV3-1 (or the pseudogene TRBV3-2) and TRBJ2-5; 7 nucleotides align to TRBD1. The CDR3 runs 14 residues. Looked up from germline, CDR1 is LGHDT and CDR2 is YNNKEL (reference sequence). With 3 bases clipped from V and 5 bases from J, the junction kept 6 bases outside the gene matches. The CDR3 region is CASSHSGGYETQYF. The CDR3, as DNA: TGTGCCAGCAGCCACTCAGGGGGATACGAGACCCAGTACTTC.

The chain is built from TRBV5-5 and TRBJ2-7; maybe TRBD1 (5 bases). Trimming pared 2 bases from V and 2 bases from J, leaving 8 bases between. Germline values: CDR1 SGHKS, CDR2 YYEKEE (reference sequence). The CDR3 is made up of 13 amino acids. Written as DNA, the CDR3 is TGTGCCAGCAGCTTTGGGGCTACCTACGAGCAGTACGTC. Translated: CASSFGATYEQYV.

The chain uses TRBV28 and TRBJ1-5; TRBD1 matches 9 bases. The V and J ends lost 5 bases and 2 bases, in that order; junction bases with no gene match: 7. The length of the CDR3 is 16 residues. Germline CDR1 reads MDHEN; CDR2 reads SYDVKM. CDR3 protein: CASSIYRGRGNQPQHF. The CDR3 region has the DNA TGTGCCAGCAGTATTTACAGGGGGCGAGGCAATCAGCCCCAGCATTTT.

The rearrangement joins TRBV6-2 or TRBV6-3 to TRBJ2-7; D might be TRBD2 (5 bases). Trimming shortened V by 2 bases and J by 5 bases, and 7 bases separated the two germline ends. Germline CDR1 is MNHEY and CDR2 is SVGEGT. The CDR3 loop spans 12 amino acids. The CDR3: CASSYGGHEQYF. CDR3 nucleotide sequence: TGTGCCAGCAGTTACGGCGGGCACGAGCAGTACTTC.

The chain employs TRBV6-2 or TRBV6-3 and TRBJ2-5; unclear D gene. The germline V gene encodes CDR1 MNHEY and CDR2 SVGEGT. The V end was cut by 2 bases, the J end by 5 bases, with 12 bases between. There are 14 residues in the CDR3. Here the CDR3 DNA reads TGTGCCAGCAGTTACGGCTTTGCTTTTGAGACCCAGTACTTC. This translates into CASSYGFAFETQYF.

This clone was counted a few times. CDR3 nucleotide sequence: TGTGCCAGCAGTTCGACAGGGTTCTCCTATAATTCACCCCTCCACTTT. It codes for CASSSTGFSYNSPLHF. The rearrangement links TRBV27 to TRBJ1-6; 7 bases fit TRBD1. Looked up from germline, CDR1 is MNHEY and CDR2 is SMNVEV (reference sequence). The CDR3 is 16 amino acids. After removal of 4 bases from V and 0 bases from J, the junction contained 3 bases not matched to a gene.

This clone showed up many times. Other nucleotide sequences from this sample produce the same CDR3. V is TRBV5-4 and J is TRBJ2-3; D may be TRBD2 (6 bases). Trimming took off 2 bases at V and 0 bases at J, with 7 bases between the two ends. From germline, CDR1 is SGHNT and CDR2 YYREEE (reference sequence). The CDR3 is made up of 14 amino acids. CDR3 in DNA: TGTGCCAGCAGCTTAGGGACTAGCACAGATACGCAGTATTTT. Protein product: CASSLGTSTDTQYF.

This sequence joins TRBV3-1 (or the pseudogene TRBV3-2) and TRBJ1-4; D gene ambiguous. The V end lost 4 bases, the J end lost 6 bases, and 9 bases lay between the germline ends. The CDR3 is 13 amino acids. Germline assignment: CDR1 LGHDT and CDR2 YNNKEL (reference sequence). This CDR3 is CASSRRRDEKLFF. CDR3 DNA sequence: TGTGCCAGCAGCCGACGTCGGGATGAAAAACTGTTTTTT.

In this sample, this clone turned up once. The chain couples TRBV18 to TRBJ1-2; 7 bases match TRBD1. V shed 3 bases and J 9 bases; nucleotides not matched to a gene: 19. Looked up from germline, CDR1 is KGHSH and CDR2 is LQKENI. The CDR3 is made up of 17 amino acids. The CDR3 nucleotides read TGTGCCAGCTCACCTAATTCCGGACAGGTCGGGGGAACGAGCTACACCTTC. This sequence encodes CASSPNSGQVGGTSYTF.

This clone has just a few counts. The chain joins TRBV19 to TRBJ2-5, with 9 bases lining up with TRBD1. Losses at the gene ends were 5 bases for V and 2 bases for J; bases not matched to a gene: 6. This CDR3 is built from 15 residues. Germline V CDR1 and CDR2: LNHDA, SQIVND (reference sequence). In nucleotides, the CDR3 is TGTGCCAGTAGTTTTGGGACAGGGAGACAAGAGACCCAGTACTTC. This sequence encodes CASSFGTGRQETQYF.